This T cell receptor beta chain emerged from a study of cytomegalovirus exposure and HLA in healthy donors. Study summary: The 100 to 150 validation repertoires were reported in a later analysis to have been generated on the same platform as the roughly 720 first-cohort repertoires. Study-wide results and caveats: Associated with cytomegalovirus, according to the listing, were 150 to 200 TCR beta chains. Reported results showed that the classifier diagnosed cytomegalovirus status with high specificity and sensitivity.

This clone was seen more than once but under ten times. What it binds is not known. The donors were members of the roughly 130-subject validation cohort (separate from the approximately 670-subject first cohort). CDR1 is MNHNY and CDR2 is SVGAGI in the germline V gene (reference sequence). This CDR3 comprises 14 residues. Trimming at V came to 0 bases and at J to 7 bases, leaving 4 bases not matched to a gene. Sequencing used immunoSEQ multiplex PCR; TCRdb keeps in-frame clones, though not all of them. The sample contains about 120,000 clones, approximately 91% of which appear only once. The chain recombines TRBV6-6 with TRBJ1-2; 8 bases agree with TRBD1. The specimen sequenced was PBMCs. This sequence was found in a woman aged 18-29 years in good health and CMV-seronegative. CDR3 region: CASSYSGTGSGYTF. CDR3 coding DNA: TGTGCCAGCAGTTACTCCGGGACAGGATCTGGCTACACCTTC.